The 5 T cell receptor beta chains below come from one sample, sequenced in a study of blood T cell repertoires in COVID-19. Sequenced by immunoSEQ multiplex PCR; TCRdb stores in-frame clones only, minus some. Among more than 80,000 clones, approximately 80% were seen once, and the ten largest hold approximately 6.2%. Sequencing input: peripheral blood. Source of these receptors: a man of 80 years or more with COVID-19, enrolled during active disease.

V and J are TRBV27 and TRBJ2-3, with D maybe TRBD2 (6 bases). Germline V gene sequence: CDR1 MNHEY, CDR2 SMNVEV (reference sequence). This CDR3 is built from 16 residues. Deletions cut 0 bases from V and 13 bases from J, with 23 bases between. CDR3 DNA: TGTGCCAGCAGTTTATCTAGGAGTAGGGAGGTCCCACCGGAGTATTTT. Translating it yields CASSLSRSREVPPEYF.

The rearrangement joins TRBV23-1 to TRBJ2-6; 13 positions agree with TRBD2. TRBV23-1 is recorded as an ORF, its role being uncertain. V shed 2 bases and J 3 bases; nucleotides not matched to a gene: 13. The CDR3 extends over 21 amino acids. The CDR3 sequence is CASSQAFTGLAGVSGANVLTF. CDR3 in DNA: TGCGCCAGCAGTCAAGCTTTCACCGGACTAGCGGGAGTCAGTGGGGCCAACGTCCTGACTTTC.

The genes are TRBV5-1 and TRBJ2-3, with 7 bases identical to TRBD1. The germline V gene has CDR1 SGHRS and CDR2 YFSETQ. V lost 2 bases to trimming and J lost 6 bases; unmatched junction nucleotides: 6. This CDR3 is built from 14 residues. The CDR3 bases are TGCGCCAGCAGCTTCGGTGAACAGGGGGATACGCAGTATTTT. Translated, it gives CASSFGEQGDTQYF.

This clone was counted a few times. The rearrangement joins TRBV28 to TRBJ1-3, with a weak D call TRBD1 (6 bases). The CDR3 is 13 residues long. Trimming stripped 5 bases from V and 5 bases from J, with 10 bases between. Per germline, CDR1 MDHEN and CDR2 SYDVKM. CDR3 nucleotide sequence: TGTGCCAGCAGTAGGACAGCCCGAAACACCATATATTTT. It yields the protein CASSRTARNTIYF.

The chain recombines TRBV15 with TRBJ2-3, with TRBD2 identical over 7 bases. This CDR3 comprises 17 residues. Germline CDR1 reads LNHNV; CDR2 reads YYDKDF (reference sequence). V lost 1 base and J lost 1; bases outside the gene matches: 8. This CDR3 is CATSRGWAGVGTDTQYF. DNA of the CDR3: TGTGCCACCAGCAGAGGTTGGGCGGGAGTTGGCACAGATACGCAGTATTTT.